The 23 T cell receptor beta chains presented below share a single source sample, sequenced in a study of memory CD4+ T cells and cytomegalovirus serostatus. Single viable CD3+CD4+CD8-CD45RO+ cells were sorted as the memory CD4+ T cells. Assay used: immunoSEQ multiplex PCR; TCRdb lists only in-frame clones, some missing. The table has roughly 86,000 clones, 80% seen once; the top ten hold 3.6%. Sequenced input: memory CD4+ T cells from blood. These receptors came from an adult in good health and CMV-seropositive.

The chain employs TRBV6-6 and TRBJ1-1; D not certain. This CDR3 contains 13 residues. V was pared by 0 bases and J by 3 bases, with 5 bases between. The V gene's germline CDR1 is MNHNY and CDR2 SVGAGI (reference sequence). The CDR3 sequence is CASSYSWDTEAFF. Here the CDR3 DNA reads TGTGCCAGCAGTTACTCGTGGGACACTGAAGCTTTCTTT.

The V and J genes are TRBV13 and TRBJ2-1; the match to TRBD1 covers 10 bases. Germline CDR1 PRHDT, CDR2 FYEKMQ (reference sequence). There are 18 residues in the CDR3. Losses at the gene ends were 5 bases for V and 12 bases for J; bases not matched to a gene: 22. The CDR3 sequence is CASSRKPGTGASREVQFF. The CDR3 DNA is TGTGCCAGCAGCCGAAAACCCGGGACAGGGGCCTCGAGGGAGGTGCAGTTCTTC.

The sample holds many counts of this clone. The genes are TRBV18 and TRBJ2-1; D is possibly TRBD1 (5 bases). The V end was cut by 1 base, the J end by 6 bases, with 16 bases between. CDR1 KGHSH and CDR2 LQKENI come from the germline V gene. The CDR3 spans 16 residues. CDR3 sequence: CASSPLGAALANEQFF. CDR3 bases: TGTGCCAGCTCACCACTAGGGGCAGCTTTGGCCAATGAGCAGTTCTTC.

The chain's CDR3 is CAWSVFSGSGSTDTQYF. In DNA, the CDR3 is TGTGCCTGGAGTGTATTTAGCGGGAGTGGTAGCACAGATACGCAGTATTTT. The rearrangement links TRBV30 to TRBJ2-3, with 9 bases identical to TRBD2. CDR3 length equals 17 residues. The germline gives CDR1 GTSNPN, CDR2 SVGIG (reference sequence). V lost 0 bases, J lost 0 bases, and 7 bases stayed unmatched.

V gene TRBV27 combines with J gene TRBJ1-1; the D is unclear. V lost 6 bases and J 5 bases, leaving 7 bases between the germline ends. This CDR3 is built from 11 residues. Looked up from germline, CDR1 is MNHEY and CDR2 is SMNVEV (reference sequence). As DNA, the CDR3 is TGTGCCAGCAGCGACCGGACTGAAGCTTTCTTT. Translation gives CASSDRTEAFF.

This clone was found a few times. The rearrangement uses TRBV7-2 and TRBJ1-4; 9 bases fit TRBD1. The junction had 4 bases not matched to a gene; V was cut back by 3 bases and J by 5 bases. This CDR3 comprises 15 residues. The germline gives CDR1 SGHTA, CDR2 FQGNSA. CDR3 loop: CASSFAGTGNEKLFF. The CDR3 DNA reads TGTGCCAGCAGCTTCGCCGGGACAGGGAATGAAAAACTGTTTTTT.

This chain joins TRBV28 and TRBJ2-7; TRBD2 aligns across 7 bases. The CDR3 spans 14 residues. J gave up 1 base and V 6 bases, and 6 bases lay outside the gene matches. Germline CDR1 reads MDHEN; CDR2 reads SYDVKM. CDR3 bases: TGTGCCAGCAGAGGACTAGGCTCATCCTACGAGCAGTACTTC. It encodes CASRGLGSSYEQYF.

Written as DNA, the CDR3 is TGTGCCAGCAGCTTAGGTCGTGCGGGATACGAGCAGTACTTC. This gives the protein CASSLGRAGYEQYF. The chain has TRBV7-2 and TRBJ2-7, with D tentatively TRBD2 (6 bases). The CDR3 consists of 14 residues. The germline gives CDR1 SGHTA, CDR2 FQGNSA. Between the trimmed V and J ends, which lost 1 base and 4 bases, there was a span of 11 bases.

This chain joins TRBV5-4 and TRBJ1-4; 7 nucleotides align to TRBD1. CDR1 and CDR2 (germline): SGHNT, YYREEE (reference sequence). V was pared by 4 bases and J by 5 bases, with 8 bases of the junction left unmatched. This CDR3 contains 15 residues. In DNA, the CDR3 is TGTGCCAGCAGCGGACGGACAGGCGGGAATGAAAAACTGTTTTTT. Amino acid sequence: CASSGRTGGNEKLFF. Combining the CDR3 with reference TRBV5-4 and TRBJ1-4 gives the whole variable domain ETGVTQSPTHLIKTRGQQVTLRCSSQSGHNTVSWYQQALGQGPQFIFQYYREEENGRGNFPPRFSGLQFPNYSSELNVNALELDDSALYLCASSGRTGGNEKLFFGSGTQLSVL.

CDR3 nucleotides: TGCGCCAGCAGCTTGTGGCTGTCGCGCGAGCAGTTCTTC. Translation gives CASSLWLSREQFF. The chain uses TRBV5-1 and TRBJ2-1; D is ambiguous. Germline lookup yields CDR1 SGHRS and CDR2 YFSETQ. CDR3 size: 13 residues. V dropped 1 base and J dropped 10 bases, with 12 bases sitting between them.

The chain employs TRBV5-6 and TRBJ1-2, with 9 nucleotides matching TRBD1. This CDR3 spans 15 amino acids. The germline gives CDR1 SGHDT, CDR2 YYEEEE. V shed 1 base and J 3 bases; nucleotides not matched to a gene: 4. CDR3 amino acids: CASSLTGGLYYGYTF. In nucleotides, the CDR3 is TGTGCCAGCAGCTTGACAGGGGGCTTGTACTATGGCTACACCTTC.

The gene calls are TRBV4-1 and TRBJ1-4; D perhaps matches TRBD1 (5 bases). The CDR3 runs to 14 residues. Per the germline V gene, CDR1 is MGHRA and CDR2 is YSYEKL. The V end was cut by 2 bases, the J end by 6 bases, with 10 bases between. The DNA for the CDR3 is TGCGCCAGCAGCCAAAGCGGCAGGGATGAAAAACTGTTTTTT. Protein product: CASSQSGRDEKLFF.

The V and J genes are TRBV29-1 and TRBJ2-2; 8 nucleotides match TRBD2. The germline V gene has CDR1 SQVTM and CDR2 ANQGSEA. CDR3 size: 14 residues. After removal of 3 bases from V and 4 bases from J, the junction contained 4 bases not matched to a gene. The CDR3 loop reads CSVDRAGVTGELFF. As DNA, the CDR3 is TGCAGCGTTGACAGAGCGGGAGTCACCGGGGAGCTGTTTTTT.

The V and J genes are TRBV11-2 and TRBJ2-7; D is unclear. V was trimmed by 5 bases and J by 3 bases, leaving 11 bases between them. This CDR3 spans 13 amino acids. Per germline, CDR1 SGHAT and CDR2 FQNNGV. The CDR3 nucleotides read TGTGCCAGCAGCCCTCTACACGTCTACGAGCAGTACTTC. Translation: CASSPLHVYEQYF.

The chain joins TRBV7-9 to TRBJ1-4; D ambiguous. Germline V lookup: CDR1 SEHNR, CDR2 FQNEAQ (reference sequence). This CDR3 region has 14 residues. Trimming cost V 6 bases and J 6 bases, with 14 bases left between them. In nucleotides, the CDR3 is TGTGCCAGCAGGTCAAGCGCCCGGGATGAAAAACTGTTTTTT. Translated: CASRSSARDEKLFF.

This chain joins TRBV4-2 and TRBJ1-6, with unresolved D. The CDR3 has 13 residues. V dropped 0 bases and J dropped 13 bases, with 10 bases sitting between them. Germline assignment: CDR1 LGHNA and CDR2 YNFKEQ. CDR3 sequence reads: CASSQDGEGPLHF. CDR3 bases: TGTGCCAGCAGCCAAGATGGGGAGGGCCCCCTCCACTTT.

The V and J genes are TRBV5-1 and TRBJ2-7; no reliable D call. Per germline, CDR1 SGHRS and CDR2 YFSETQ. There are 15 residues in the CDR3. V was trimmed by 4 bases and J by 5 bases, leaving 19 bases between them. The CDR3 bases are TGCGCCAGCAGCCCTGCGCCCCAGCTGGGCCACGAGCAGTACTTC. This sequence encodes CASSPAPQLGHEQYF.

The chain links TRBV13 to TRBJ2-1; TRBD1 matches 9 bases. The CDR3 spans 16 residues. The junction had 4 bases not matched to a gene; V was cut back by 2 bases and J by 2 bases. CDR1 and CDR2 from the germline V gene are PRHDT and FYEKMQ (reference sequence). CDR3 protein: CASSLFGDRAYNEQFF. CDR3 bases: TGTGCCAGCAGCTTATTCGGGGACAGGGCCTACAATGAGCAGTTCTTC.

J is TRBJ2-7 and V is TRBV5-6, with D perhaps matching TRBD1 or TRBD2 (5 bases each). Per germline, CDR1 SGHDT and CDR2 YYEEEE. V dropped 2 bases and J dropped 1 base, with 10 bases sitting between them. This CDR3 is 14 amino acids long. CDR3 loop: CASSFGGPSYEQYF. The CDR3 DNA follows: TGTGCCAGCAGCTTTGGGGGTCCTTCCTACGAGCAGTACTTC.

The V gene is TRBV28, the J gene TRBJ2-2; a possible D gene is TRBD1 (6 bases). The CDR3 runs to 15 residues. V dropped 3 bases and J dropped 1 base, with 9 bases sitting between them. Germline V gene sequence: CDR1 MDHEN, CDR2 SYDVKM. CDR3 loop: CASSLRGLNTGELFF. CDR3 DNA sequence: TGTGCCAGCAGTTTGAGGGGGTTGAACACCGGGGAGCTGTTTTTT.

J is TRBJ2-2 and V is TRBV5-1; D is unclear. CDR3 size: 12 residues. The germline gives CDR1 SGHRS, CDR2 YFSETQ. V dropped 5 bases and J dropped 2 bases, with 4 bases sitting between them. CDR3 bases: TGCGCCAGCAGACGTAACACCGGGGAGCTGTTTTTT. Amino acid sequence: CASRRNTGELFF.

The chain uses TRBV10-3 and TRBJ2-1, with TRBD1 matching over 8 bases. Trimming took 2 bases from V and 4 from J; bases not matched to a gene: 1. The germline V gene has CDR1 ENHRY and CDR2 SYGVKD. The CDR3 is 14 amino acids. DNA for the CDR3: TGTGCCATCAGTGAGGACAGGGGTTACAATGAGCAGTTCTTC. Translation: CAISEDRGYNEQFF.

The chain recombines TRBV5-4 with TRBJ2-5, with D maybe TRBD2 (5 bases). Trimming removed 3 bases from V and 2 bases from J, with 11 bases in between. Germline lookup yields CDR1 SGHNT and CDR2 YYREEE (reference sequence). There are 14 residues in the CDR3. The CDR3, as DNA: TGTGCCAGCAGCTCCGGACTCGAACAAGAGACCCAGTACTTC. This translates into CASSSGLEQETQYF.